The 14 T cell receptor beta chains in this list originate from one sample, sequenced in a study of beta chain features in type 1 diabetes. cDNA synthesis used the whole RNA isolate, giving expressed TCRB sequences. Sequencing used immunoSEQ multiplex PCR; TCRdb keeps in-frame clones, though not all of them. Of 10,000 to 15,000 clones in the sample, about 42% are singletons; the top ten hold about 0.93%. The sequenced material came from stem cell memory CD4+ T cells from blood. The origin of the receptors is a young man in good health.

The V gene is TRBV7-8, the J gene TRBJ2-5, with D tentatively TRBD1 (6 bases). The CDR3 extends over 13 amino acids. Germline V gene sequence: CDR1 SGHVS, CDR2 FQNEAQ. V was clipped by 3 bases and J by 2 bases, with 7 bases between them. DNA of the CDR3: TGTGCCAGCAGCTTTACAGGGCAAGAGACCCAGTACTTC. Translating it yields CASSFTGQETQYF.

This clone was seen a single time. The chain recombines TRBV6-5 with TRBJ1-5; TRBD1 matches at 10 bases. Trimming removed 5 bases from V and 6 bases from J; junction bases left unmatched: 4. CDR1 MNHEY and CDR2 SVGAGI come from the germline V gene. The CDR3 has 14 amino acids. The CDR3 DNA follows: TGTGCCAGCAGTGGACAGGGGGTCGGTCAGCCCCAGCATTTT. Translating gives CASSGQGVGQPQHF.

This chain uses TRBV28 with TRBJ2-5; possibly TRBD1 for D (7 bases). V was clipped by 8 bases and J by 0 bases, with 16 bases between them. Germline loops: CDR1 MDHEN, CDR2 SYDVKM. This CDR3 has 15 amino acids. The CDR3 here is CASYQGGQYQETQYF. The CDR3 coding sequence is TGTGCCAGCTACCAGGGGGGCCAGTACCAAGAGACCCAGTACTTC. The full variable domain, completed using reference TRBV28 and TRBJ2-5, is DVKVTQSSRYLVKRTGEKVFLECVQDMDHENMFWYRQDPGLGLRLIYFSYDVKMKEKGDIPEGYSVSREKKERFSLILESASTNQTSMYLCASYQGGQYQETQYFGPGTRLLVL.

The gene calls are TRBV18 and TRBJ2-6; 7 nucleotides agree with TRBD2. The CDR3 loop spans 19 amino acids. J was trimmed by 0 bases and V by 4 bases; bases with no gene match: 12. In germline, CDR1 is KGHSH, CDR2 LQKENI. The CDR3 DNA sequence: TGTGCCAGCTCACTATTTCAGAGGCGGGAGAGCTCTGGGGCCAACGTCCTGACTTTC. Translated, it gives CASSLFQRRESSGANVLTF.

This clone was seen more than once but under ten times. The chain is built from TRBV5-5 and TRBJ2-5; D is ambiguous. Between the trimmed V and J ends, which lost 2 bases and 1 base, there was a span of 6 bases. This CDR3 comprises 13 residues. From germline, CDR1 is SGHKS and CDR2 YYEKEE (reference sequence). The CDR3 protein is CASSFPSQETQYF. CDR3 DNA sequence: TGTGCCAGCAGCTTCCCGTCCCAAGAGACCCAGTACTTC.

This sequence joins TRBV7-2 and TRBJ1-6, with 7 bases aligning to TRBD1. The CDR3 runs to 16 residues. CDR1 SGHTA and CDR2 FQGNSA come from the germline V gene. The V segment lost 7 bases and the J segment 8 bases; nucleotides outside the gene matches: 14. CDR3 DNA sequence: TGTGCCAGCAAGCTCCGTGGGACCGGGACAGATTCACCCCTCCACTTT. Translating it yields CASKLRGTGTDSPLHF.

This chain uses TRBV4-3 with TRBJ2-2; 8 nucleotides align to TRBD1. Looked up from germline, CDR1 is LGHNA and CDR2 is YSLEER. This CDR3 contains 16 residues. Losses at the gene ends were 5 bases for V and 5 bases for J; bases not matched to a gene: 10. The DNA for the CDR3 is TGCGCCAGCAGCGCGCGACAGGGGTCCCCAACCGGGGAGCTGTTTTTT. It translates to CASSARQGSPTGELFF.

The chain is built from TRBV14 and TRBJ2-7, with D perhaps TRBD2 (7 bases). V was shortened by 6 bases and J by 0 bases, with 12 bases between the two germline ends. CDR1 is SGHDN, CDR2 FVKESK, per germline. The CDR3 runs 14 residues. CDR3 bases: TGTGCCAGCAGACAGGGAGGGGGCTCCTACGAGCAGTACTTC. Protein: CASRQGGGSYEQYF.

This clone was picked up a small number of times. V is TRBV19 and J is TRBJ2-2, with a tentative D call TRBD1 (6 bases). This CDR3 has 17 amino acids. The germline V gene has CDR1 LNHDA and CDR2 SQIVND (reference sequence). V lost 6 bases and J 1 base, leaving 18 bases between the germline ends. The CDR3 here is CASRVQGQAWNTGELFF. DNA for the CDR3: TGTGCCAGTAGGGTGCAGGGGCAAGCCTGGAACACCGGGGAGCTGTTTTTT.

This clone showed up just a few times. The V gene is TRBV2, the J gene TRBJ2-3; 9 nucleotides match TRBD2. V shed 6 bases, J shed 6 bases, and the junction held 10 bases outside the gene matches. Germline values: CDR1 SNHLY, CDR2 FYNNEI. This CDR3 comprises 15 residues. This CDR3 reads CASRGSGGPLDTQYF. CDR3 in DNA: TGTGCCAGCAGGGGTAGCGGGGGCCCCCTGGATACGCAGTATTTT.

The rearrangement joins TRBV7-3 to TRBJ2-1; 12 bases match TRBD2. V shed 5 bases, J shed 5 bases, and the junction held 7 bases outside the gene matches. The CDR3 is made up of 16 amino acids. From germline, CDR1 is SGHTA and CDR2 FQGTGA. CDR3 sequence (DNA): TGTGCCAGCAGCCCCAATCGACTAGCGGGGGACAATGAGCAGTTCTTC. Translating gives CASSPNRLAGDNEQFF.

This clone has just one count. The V and J genes are TRBV5-5 and TRBJ2-7; D may be TRBD1 (5 bases). Looked up from germline, CDR1 is SGHKS and CDR2 is YYEKEE (reference sequence). This CDR3 is 14 amino acids long. The V end was cut by 4 bases, the J end by 3 bases, with 14 bases between. The DNA for the CDR3 is TGTGCCAGCAGCATGTCCAGGGCCTACTACGAGCAGTACTTC. Its protein product is CASSMSRAYYEQYF.

This chain uses TRBV6-1 with TRBJ1-2; D is ambiguous. CDR3 length: 12 residues. Germline CDR1 MNHNS, CDR2 SASEGT. V was shortened by 6 bases and J by 4 bases, with 9 bases between the two germline ends. CDR3 region: CASRSGVYGYTF. The CDR3 DNA follows: TGTGCCAGCAGGAGCGGGGTCTATGGCTACACCTTC.

This clone has only one observation. J is TRBJ2-3 and V is TRBV7-8; the match to TRBD2 covers 7 bases. Germline CDR1 reads SGHVS; CDR2 reads FQNEAQ. The V segment lost 1 base and the J segment 2 bases; nucleotides outside the gene matches: 3. The CDR3 loop spans 15 amino acids. The CDR3 coding sequence is TGTGCCAGCAGCTTAGGGGGGGGGTTCACAGATACGCAGTATTTT. Protein sequence: CASSLGGGFTDTQYF. The full variable domain, its missing parts supplied by reference TRBV7-8 and TRBJ2-3, is GAGVSQSPRYKVAKRGQDVALRCDPISGHVSLFWYQQALGQGPEFLTYFQNEAQLDKSGLPSDRFFAERPEGSVSTLKIQRTQQEDSAVYLCASSLGGGFTDTQYFGPGTRLTVL.